The clone carrying this T cell receptor (beta chain) was observed once. The antigen is undetermined. Using RNA transcripts, the TCR beta CDR3 regions were amplified. Following a first-round RT-PCR that used HTBI primers, a second-round multiplex PCR was carried out. TCRdb ran MiXCR on the multiplex PCR reads and lists one entry per CDR3 protein. This sample has over a million distinct CDR3 sequences, with less than 45% found just once. Exclusion criteria comprised other autoimmune diseases, uncontrolled infections, pregnancy or lactation in patients. The V end was cut by 6 bases, the J end by 8 bases, with 13 bases between. CDR3 length equals 12 residues. Per germline, CDR1 LNHDA and CDR2 SQIVND (reference sequence). These data belong to a study of Graves' ophthalmopathy and Graves' hyperthyroidism. At the level of the study: In this cohort's terms, stable hyperthyroidism meant no ophthalmopathy by 18 months of follow-up. Study results and limitations: Also, most clonotypes expanded in the thyroid above 0.001 frequency appeared in blood. The model flagged ophthalmopathy progression at approximately 70% sensitivity and nearly 75% specificity.

This receptor was identified in an adult man with Graves' hyperthyroidism. The sequencing sample was made of peripheral blood or thyroid tissue (not recorded which). V gene TRBV19 combines with J gene TRBJ1-1; D perhaps matches TRBD1 (6 bases). DNA for the CDR3: TGTGCCAGTAGCAATACCGGGACAGAAGCTTTCTTT. Its protein is CASSNTGTEAFF.